This T cell receptor (beta chain) was identified in a study of T cell changes during pregnancy in multiple sclerosis. Assay used: immunoSEQ multiplex PCR; TCRdb lists only in-frame clones, some missing. The table lists some 75,000 clones, nearly 95% of them singletons. This CDR3 contains 17 residues. V lost 2 bases to trimming and J lost 4 bases, with 17 bases between them. Germline V lookup: CDR1 SGHVS, CDR2 FQNEAQ. Sequenced here: peripheral blood, sampled in the second trimester of pregnancy. This TCR was sampled from a female donor with multiple sclerosis, enrolled in a pregnancy study. The chain employs TRBV7-8 and TRBJ2-2; TRBD2 is a possible D gene (5 bases). The CDR3 DNA is TGTGCCAGCAGCTTATTACGGAGCGGCATCTCCACCGGGGAGCTGTTTTTT. Its translation: CASSLLRSGISTGELFF. Looking up the rest from reference TRBV7-8 and TRBJ2-2 gives the full variable domain: GAGVSQSPRYKVAKRGQDVALRCDPISGHVSLFWYQQALGQGPEFLTYFQNEAQLDKSGLPSDRFFAERPEGSVSTLKIQRTQQEDSAVYLCASSLLRSGISTGELFFGEGSRLTVL.